This T cell receptor (beta chain) was observed in a study of blood T cells in healthy people across ages. General observations from the study: Per million T cells, the diversity of TCR beta decreased roughly linearly as age advanced. Diversity estimates drawn from one million T cells were deemed underestimates.

Losses at the gene ends were 0 bases for V and 0 bases for J; bases not matched to a gene: 5. CDR1 is MNHEY, CDR2 SVGAGI, per germline. The CDR3 totals 18 residues. A J-beta primer mix and a sample-barcoded 5' primer were used in a second PCR of roughly 6 to 11 cycles. Using its own MiXCR run on the 5' RACE reads, TCRdb lists one record per CDR3 protein. The sample lists more than 800,000 distinct CDR3 sequences; under 35% were seen once. This clonotype was found many times. What it binds is unknown. Each donor's blood draw was roughly 9.5 milliliters of peripheral blood. Every sample yielded at least 6.5 million isolated PBMCs.

The TCR was taken from a woman of 80 years or more in good health. The gene calls are TRBV6-5 and TRBJ2-6; TRBD2 agrees at 7 bases. The sequencing sample was made of blood. As DNA, the CDR3 is TGTGCCAGCAGTTACTCGTTGCGGGGGTCCTCTGGGGCCAACGTCCTGACTTTC. Translating it yields CASSYSLRGSSGANVLTF.